Below are 27 T cell receptor beta chains sequenced from a single sample in a study of T-cell reconstitution after alpha-beta-depleted transplantation in children. Preparation of the TCRbeta library involved a method that used unique molecular identifiers. MiXCR, applied by TCRdb to the PCR reads, yields one record per CDR3 protein. Of hundreds of thousands of distinct CDR3 sequences in the sample, about an eighth were seen once. Here the sequenced sample was PBMCs, mostly from graft donor cells, taken 360 days after TCRalphabeta/CD19-depleted stem cell transplant. These receptors were taken from a male patient aged 10 to 17 who had a stem cell transplant for acute myeloid leukemia, so the T cells may come from the graft donor.

This clonotype has only a few counts. The genes are TRBV5-1 and TRBJ2-4, with D possibly matching TRBD2 (6 bases). Germline V gives CDR1 SGHRS, CDR2 YFSETQ. The CDR3 is 18 residues long. V was clipped by 5 bases and J by 2 bases, with 23 bases between them. The CDR3 DNA reads as TGCGCCAGCAGACCTCCGGGACTCCCTGGGGAAACCAAAAACATTCAGTACTTC. This sequence encodes CASRPPGLPGETKNIQYF.

A remark on this clonotype: The junction does not match germline at one end; this may be a read error. V is TRBV20-1 and J is TRBJ2-1; D may be TRBD2 (6 bases). CDR3 size: 18 residues. Germline values: CDR1 DFQATT, CDR2 SNEGSKA (reference sequence). CDR3 DNA sequence: TGCTGTGCTAGAGCCGTAATCGGGGGAACTAGCAACCACAATGAGCAGTTCTTC. Translation gives CCARAVIGGTSNHNEQFF.

This clonotype was picked up a small number of times. CDR3 nucleotide sequence: TGTGCCAGCATGAGAGACTACAGCACAGATACGCAGTATTTT. The encoded protein is CASMRDYSTDTQYF. The gene calls are TRBV2 and TRBJ2-3; perhaps TRBD2 as D (5 bases). The germline CDR1 and CDR2 sequences are SNHLY and FYNNEI. V lost 7 bases to trimming and J lost 0 bases, with 11 bases between them. The length of the CDR3 is 14 residues.

The V and J genes are TRBV12-3 or TRBV12-4 and TRBJ2-7; D possibly corresponds to TRBD2 (9 bases). CDR3 length: 18 amino acids. V lost 10 bases and J lost 0, with 28 bases in between. The CDR3 loop is CATATGEWTSDNSYEQYF. CDR3 in DNA: TGTGCCACCGCGACAGGGGAGTGGACTAGCGATAACTCCTACGAGCAGTACTTC.

The chain is built from TRBV6-5 and TRBJ2-7, with a possible D match to TRBD2 (5 bases). The germline V gene encodes CDR1 MNHEY and CDR2 SVGAGI. The CDR3 extends over 16 amino acids. Trimming removed 3 bases from V and 2 bases from J, with 17 bases in between. Written as DNA, the CDR3 is TGTGCCAGCAGTTATTCCGATTTGGACTCCCCCTACGAGCAGTACTTC. It encodes CASSYSDLDSPYEQYF.

J is TRBJ2-7 and V is TRBV6-2 or TRBV6-3; the D is unclear. Germline assignment: CDR1 MNHEY and CDR2 SVGEGT. This CDR3 is built from 15 residues. Trimming left V 0 bases short and J 1 base short, with 10 bases between. The CDR3 DNA reads TGTGCCAGCAGTTACTCCGGTCCCCGATCCTACGAGCAGTACTTC. Residues: CASSYSGPRSYEQYF.

This sequence joins TRBV5-1 and TRBJ2-7; perhaps D is TRBD1 or TRBD2 (5 bases each). The CDR3 is 13 amino acids. V was pared by 7 bases and J by 2 bases, with 13 bases between. Germline CDR1 and CDR2: SGHRS and YFSETQ. The CDR3, as DNA: TGCGCCAGCCAGAGGGACCTGACCTACGAGCAGTACTTC. Its protein is CASQRDLTYEQYF.

The CDR3: CASSRTGGYVNNEQFF. For the CDR3, the DNA is TGCGCCAGCAGCCGGACAGGGGGCTATGTTAACAATGAGCAGTTCTTC. This chain connects TRBV5-1 to TRBJ2-1; 11 bases line up with TRBD1. From germline, CDR1 is SGHRS and CDR2 YFSETQ. This CDR3 contains 16 residues. J was trimmed by 5 bases and V by 4 bases; bases with no gene match: 8.

The rearrangement links TRBV6-2 or TRBV6-3 to TRBJ2-7; D unclear. The CDR3 is 12 amino acids. Looked up from germline, CDR1 is MNHEY and CDR2 is SVGEGT. The V end lost 6 bases, the J end lost 3 bases, and 9 bases lay between the germline ends. CDR3 in DNA: TGTGCCAGCAGCAGGACGGACTACGAGCAGTACTTC. This translates into CASSRTDYEQYF.

The chain is built from TRBV20-1 and TRBJ2-5; 9 bases are shared with TRBD2. Germline loops: CDR1 DFQATT, CDR2 SNEGSKA (reference sequence). V lost 1 base to trimming and J lost 0 bases; unmatched junction nucleotides: 3. The CDR3 has 15 amino acids. CDR3 in amino acids: CSARASGAYQETQYF. CDR3 bases: TGCAGTGCTAGAGCTAGCGGGGCGTACCAAGAGACCCAGTACTTC.

J is TRBJ2-6 and V is TRBV12-3 or TRBV12-4; no reliable D call. This CDR3 is built from 16 residues. V lost 1 base to trimming and J lost 4 bases, with 11 bases between them. The CDR3 loop is CASSLDRQEGANVLTF. The CDR3 DNA is TGTGCCAGCAGTTTAGATCGGCAGGAGGGGGCCAACGTCCTGACTTTC.

In the case of this clonotype: One end of the junction varies from germline; a read error may be responsible. The chain combines TRBV3-1 with TRBJ2-1, with D possibly TRBD1 on 5 matching bases. The germline V gene encodes CDR1 LGHDT and CDR2 YNNKEL (reference sequence). The CDR3 loop spans 15 amino acids. The chain's CDR3 is CACSQVRVGYNEQFF. The DNA for the CDR3 is TGTGCCTGCAGCCAAGTCAGGGTCGGGTACAATGAGCAGTTCTTC.

This clonotype showed up many times. The chain couples TRBV28 to TRBJ1-2; possible D gene TRBD1, 5 bases. Germline-derived CDR1 and CDR2 are MDHEN and SYDVKM. The germline V and J ends were trimmed by 3 bases and 4 bases, with 15 bases remaining between them. This CDR3 region has 15 residues. The CDR3 loop reads CASSFHTRDLYGYTF. As DNA, the CDR3 is TGTGCCAGCAGTTTTCACACCAGGGACCTCTATGGCTACACCTTC.

The chain is built from TRBV4-2 and TRBJ2-7; possibly TRBD1 for D (6 bases). V was pared by 1 base and J by 0 bases, with 16 bases between. The CDR3 has 17 residues. In germline, CDR1 is LGHNA, CDR2 YNFKEQ. CDR3 bases: TGTGCCAGCAGCCAAGTGGGTGAGGACAGCTACTCCTACGAGCAGTACTTC. Its protein is CASSQVGEDSYSYEQYF.

There are a few counts of this clonotype. The rearrangement joins TRBV28 to TRBJ2-7; possibly TRBD1 for D (7 bases). The CDR3 is made up of 15 amino acids. CDR1 and CDR2 from the germline V gene are MDHEN and SYDVKM. V lost 7 bases and J lost 4, with 20 bases in between. CDR3 sequence: CASTRLGGRGYEQYF. CDR3 coding DNA: TGTGCCAGCACGAGACTGGGGGGCAGGGGGTACGAGCAGTACTTC.

This clonotype was recorded many times. This chain uses TRBV20-1 with TRBJ2-2; D may correspond to TRBD1 or TRBD2 (5 bases each). V shed 7 bases and J shed 1 base, with 13 bases lying between them. The length of the CDR3 is 14 residues. The germline V gene encodes CDR1 DFQATT and CDR2 SNEGSKA (reference sequence). This CDR3 is CSGGFSGNTGELFF. CDR3 nucleotide sequence: TGCAGTGGGGGGTTCTCGGGGAACACCGGGGAGCTGTTTTTT.

The sample holds a few counts of this clonotype. V and J are TRBV15 and TRBJ1-5; 7 nucleotides line up with TRBD1. V dropped 3 bases and J dropped 2; count of bases not matched to a gene: 4. The CDR3 is made up of 15 amino acids. Germline lookup yields CDR1 LNHNV and CDR2 YYDKDF (reference sequence). DNA of the CDR3: TGTGCCACCAGCAGCCTCACAGGGGGCAATCAGCCCCAGCATTTT. It specifies CATSSLTGGNQPQHF.

The CDR3 region is CASSLGIGPSGVYNEQFF. Written as DNA, the CDR3 is TGTGCCAGCAGCTTAGGGATTGGTCCTAGCGGGGTATACAATGAGCAGTTCTTC. V and J are TRBV11-2 and TRBJ2-1, with 9 bases that match TRBD2. The CDR3 length is 18 residues. V shed 1 base and J 4 bases; nucleotides not matched to a gene: 11. Germline CDR1 SGHAT, CDR2 FQNNGV.

With respect to this clonotype: This clone may be a read error of a much larger clone one base away. V gene TRBV28 combines with J gene TRBJ2-7; D is possibly TRBD2 (5 bases). Germline V gene sequence: CDR1 MDHEN, CDR2 SYDVKM. The CDR3 is 14 residues long. Here the CDR3 DNA reads TGTGCCAGCAGTCACCACGCGGGCTCCTGCGAGCAGTACTTC. Protein sequence: CASSHHAGSCEQYF.

At least ten counts were recorded for this clonotype. V and J are TRBV7-9 and TRBJ2-3; 10 bases align to TRBD2. The CDR3 is 15 amino acids. Trimming removed 3 bases from V and 7 bases from J; junction bases left unmatched: 7. Germline CDR1 SEHNR, CDR2 FQNEAQ (reference sequence). The CDR3 region is CASSLVAGGINTQYF. The CDR3 bases are TGTGCCAGCAGCTTGGTAGCGGGAGGAATAAATACGCAGTATTTT.

V usage is TRBV7-3 and J usage is TRBJ2-1; 7 bases fit TRBD2. J gave up 5 bases and V 1 base, and 5 bases lay outside the gene matches. CDR3 length equals 15 residues. CDR1 SGHTA and CDR2 FQGTGA come from the germline V gene. In nucleotides, the CDR3 is TGTGCCAGCAGCTTAAGGGGGGGGAGGGACAATGAGCAGTTCTTC. Its protein is CASSLRGGRDNEQFF.

This clonotype was seen a few times. V usage is TRBV28 and J usage is TRBJ2-5, with TRBD2 matching 15 bases. Germline CDR1 is MDHEN and CDR2 is SYDVKM. V dropped 2 bases and J dropped 5; count of bases not matched to a gene: 9. CDR3 size: 18 residues. The CDR3 DNA reads as TGTGCCAGCAGTTTACTCGGACTAGCGGGAGGGGGGTTCGAGACCCAGTACTTC. Translation: CASSLLGLAGGGFETQYF. The variable domain in full, with the rest retrieved from reference TRBV28 and TRBJ2-5, is DVKVTQSSRYLVKRTGEKVFLECVQDMDHENMFWYRQDPGLGLRLIYFSYDVKMKEKGDIPEGYSVSREKKERFSLILESASTNQTSMYLCASSLLGLAGGGFETQYFGPGTRLLVL.

J is TRBJ1-1 and V is TRBV5-1; a possible D gene is TRBD1 (5 bases). The V gene's germline CDR1 is SGHRS and CDR2 YFSETQ. This CDR3 has 13 residues. The V and J ends lost 8 bases and 3 bases respectively, with 14 bases between them. The CDR3 nucleotides read TGCGCCAGTAGACGGGGACTCGACACTGAAGCTTTCTTT. Translation gives CASRRGLDTEAFF.

This clonotype was seen only a few times. The CDR3 region is CASSLRPILSYEQYF. The DNA of the CDR3 is TGCGCCAGCAGCTTAAGACCGATACTCTCCTACGAGCAGTACTTC. The chain joins TRBV5-1 to TRBJ2-7; D is unresolved. Trimming took off 2 bases at V and 0 bases at J, with 12 bases between the two ends. The CDR3 sequence is 15 residues long. Germline CDR1 reads SGHRS; CDR2 reads YFSETQ.

This chain joins TRBV9 and TRBJ2-2; 7 bases are shared with TRBD1. The ends lost 0 bases at V and 4 bases at J; junction bases unmatched: 12. CDR3 length: 18 amino acids. Looked up from germline, CDR1 is SGDLS and CDR2 is YYNGEE. The CDR3 bases are TGTGCCAGCAGCGTAGGATTGACAGGGATCCCGACCACCGGGGAGCTGTTTTTT. This gives the protein CASSVGLTGIPTTGELFF.

This chain connects TRBV24-1 to TRBJ2-1; TRBD2 aligns across 7 bases. Germline V gives CDR1 KGHDR, CDR2 SFDVKD. The CDR3 has 17 residues. The V and J ends lost 5 bases and 4 bases, in that order; junction bases with no gene match: 13. The CDR3 is CATSGNGVGRGYNEQFF. CDR3 in DNA: TGTGCCACCAGTGGCAATGGGGTCGGGCGGGGGTACAATGAGCAGTTCTTC.

This clonotype showed up just a few times. For the CDR3, the DNA is TGCGCCAGCAGCTTGGAAATCAGGGGTCCGTTTATCACAGATACGCAGTATTTT. It encodes CASSLEIRGPFITDTQYF. The V gene is TRBV5-1, the J gene TRBJ2-3; possibly TRBD1 for D (6 bases). Per germline, CDR1 SGHRS and CDR2 YFSETQ. V shed 0 bases and J shed 2 bases, with 19 bases lying between them. The length of the CDR3 is 18 residues.